This TCR beta chain originates from a study of control samples from healthy donors and cancer patients. This table comes from immunoSEQ multiplex PCR, and its TCRdb copy is limited to in-frame clones, with some not included. The repertoire holds some 150,000 clones, with over 85% as singletons. Sequenced: blood. The receptor comes from an older woman in good health.

This CDR3 reads CASSRQGNSGNTIYF. In DNA, the CDR3 is TGTGCCAGCAGCAGACAGGGAAACTCTGGAAACACCATATATTTT. The chain is built from TRBV9 and TRBJ1-3, with 7 nucleotides matching TRBD1. V was pared by 4 bases and J by 0 bases, with 4 bases of the junction left unmatched. CDR1 and CDR2 from the germline V gene are SGDLS and YYNGEE. The CDR3 consists of 15 residues.